Below are 11 T cell receptor beta chains sequenced from a single sample in a study of CD8+ T cells in alopecia areata. Reverse transcription of extracted RNA yielded cDNA, which provided the sequencing template. Sequenced by immunoSEQ multiplex PCR; TCRdb stores in-frame clones only, minus some. The data show about 97,000 clones, roughly three fifths seen once. Treatment defined: oral pan-JAK inhibitor, 5-10 mg twice daily. The source material was CD8+ T cells sorted from blood, sampled at week 56, from a patient treated with tofacitinib. The receptors were sampled from a human donor with alopecia areata.

The chain recombines TRBV13 with TRBJ1-2; 8 nucleotides line up with TRBD1. The germline V gene has CDR1 PRHDT and CDR2 FYEKMQ (reference sequence). V lost 8 bases, J lost 3 bases, and 8 bases stayed unmatched. The CDR3 extends over 14 amino acids. Written as DNA, the CDR3 is TGTGCCAGCGAACTCTCAGGGGGCGACTATGGCTACACCTTC. Translated, it gives CASELSGGDYGYTF.

This clone was picked up a small number of times. Other DNA sequences in the sample encode the same CDR3. The genes are TRBV13 and TRBJ1-1; D unresolved. Trimming pared 4 bases from V and 0 bases from J, leaving 6 bases between. The CDR3 has 13 residues. Germline V gene data show CDR1 as PRHDT and CDR2 as FYEKMQ (reference sequence). The CDR3 sequence: CASSSGVNTEAFF. For the CDR3, the DNA is TGTGCCAGCAGCTCCGGAGTGAACACTGAAGCTTTCTTT.

The V gene is TRBV5-8, the J gene TRBJ1-5, with 7 bases identical to TRBD1. The ends lost 4 bases at V and 6 bases at J; junction bases unmatched: 10. This CDR3 has 15 residues. Germline V gene data show CDR1 as SGHTS and CDR2 as YDEGEE. The chain's CDR3 is CASSPTGEASQPQHF. CDR3 in DNA: TGTGCCAGCAGCCCCACAGGGGAGGCAAGTCAGCCCCAGCATTTT.

This clone was counted a few times. The chain combines TRBV29-1 with TRBJ2-2, with 9 positions matching TRBD2. From germline, CDR1 is SQVTM and CDR2 ANQGSEA. This CDR3 region has 15 residues. Unmatched junction bases numbered 6, after V lost 3 bases and J lost 4 bases. In DNA, the CDR3 is TGCAGCGTTGAGCGGGAGGGGGCAATCACCGGGGAGCTGTTTTTT. Encoded protein: CSVEREGAITGELFF.

The chain joins TRBV5-1 to TRBJ2-3; D is possibly TRBD2 (6 bases). Trimming took 4 bases from V and 2 from J, leaving 20 bases between them. The CDR3 loop spans 17 amino acids. The germline V gene has CDR1 SGHRS and CDR2 YFSETQ. The CDR3 DNA follows: TGCGCCAGCAGCCGAACCGGGACTGGGCTCCCCACAGATACGCAGTATTTT. Protein product: CASSRTGTGLPTDTQYF.

The CDR3 loop is CASSQDSGSVREQFF. DNA for the CDR3: TGCGCCAGCAGCCAAGATAGCGGGTCGGTACGGGAGCAGTTCTTC. V is TRBV4-1 and J is TRBJ2-1; 7 nucleotides align to TRBD2. CDR1 and CDR2 (germline): MGHRA, YSYEKL. This CDR3 region has 15 residues. V lost 0 bases, J lost 10 bases, and 9 bases stayed unmatched.

This chain links TRBV29-1 with TRBJ2-7, with D unresolved. In germline, CDR1 is SQVTM, CDR2 ANQGSEA. V was shortened by 4 bases and J by 2 bases, with 12 bases between the two germline ends. The CDR3 sequence is 13 residues long. CDR3 protein: CSVGVGITYEQYF. The CDR3, as DNA: TGCAGCGTTGGTGTTGGGATAACCTACGAGCAGTACTTC.

The CDR3 region has the DNA TGTGCCAGCAGCAAACCCGGGATCCATGGCTACACCTTC. It is translated as CASSKPGIHGYTF. The V gene is TRBV21-1, the J gene TRBJ1-2. TRBV21-1 is a pseudogene locus. The CDR3 length is 13 residues.

The chain combines TRBV4-1 with TRBJ2-7, with 7 positions matching TRBD1. This CDR3 comprises 16 residues. Per the germline V gene, CDR1 is MGHRA and CDR2 is YSYEKL. V lost 5 bases to trimming and J lost 3 bases; unmatched junction nucleotides: 13. CDR3 region: CASSSHRGSVFYEQYF. CDR3 nucleotides: TGCGCCAGCAGCTCCCACAGGGGAAGTGTATTCTACGAGCAGTACTTC.

This chain joins TRBV2 and TRBJ1-2; D is unclear. This CDR3 spans 12 amino acids. Between the trimmed V and J ends, which lost 9 bases and 1 base, there was a span of 9 bases. Looked up from germline, CDR1 is SNHLY and CDR2 is FYNNEI. This chain's CDR3 is CARMDRNYGYTF. The DNA of the CDR3 is TGTGCCAGGATGGACCGTAACTATGGCTACACCTTC.

This chain uses TRBV13 with TRBJ2-7; 9 bases are shared with TRBD2. Trimming cost V 6 bases and J 2 bases; bases outside gene matches: 8. The length of the CDR3 is 15 residues. The germline gives CDR1 PRHDT, CDR2 FYEKMQ (reference sequence). The CDR3 nucleotides are TGTGCCAGCAGTCGGATAGCGGGGGTAACCTACGAGCAGTACTTC. Its protein is CASSRIAGVTYEQYF.